A selection of T cell receptor beta chains follows, all from one sample in a study of blood T cell repertoires in COVID-19. The assay was immunoSEQ multiplex PCR, and TCRdb's table has in-frame clones only and misses some. Of about 350,000 clones in the sample, roughly 90% were seen once. The specimen sequenced was PBMCs or T cells enriched from blood (not recorded which). Receptors originate from a woman aged 25 to 39 who had been exposed to COVID-19. Both conserved end residues are part of each CDR3. A D gene is named only where the DNA matches it firmly. Some rows mark clone size as missing; the rest say once, few, many or name a class of expanded clone.

clone size,V gene,J gene,D gene,CDR3 DNA,CDR3 protein
.,TRBV6-6,TRBJ2-7,.,TGTGCCAGCAGTTACACCCCAGAGGTAGAGCAGTACTTC,CASSYTPEVEQYF
.,TRBV27,TRBJ2-7,TRBD1,TGTGCCAGCAGTCAGGGGAAAACAGGGGGCACCTACTACGAGCAGTACTTC,CASSQGKTGGTYYEQYF
.,TRBV7-3,TRBJ2-3,TRBD1,TGTGCCAGCAGCCCTAAGGACAGGACGAACACAGATACGCAGTATTTT,CASSPKDRTNTDTQYF
.,TRBV19,TRBJ2-1,TRBD2,TGTGCCAGTAGTAAGTCCCTAGCGGGAGTTCATGAGCAGTTCTTC,CASSKSLAGVHEQFF
.,TRBV25-1,TRBJ1-2,.,TGTGCCAGCCGCACAGAGGGCCGCTTCTATGGCTACACCTTC,CASRTEGRFYGYTF
.,TRBV18,TRBJ2-7,TRBD1,TGTGCCAGCTCCACCGGGACAGGGGGCGCGTACGAGCAGTACTTC,CASSTGTGGAYEQYF
.,TRBV30,TRBJ2-1,TRBD2,TGTGCCTGGAGTCGGGGAAGAATACTAGCGGGAGAGAATGAGCAGTTCTTC,CAWSRGRILAGENEQFF
few,TRBV9,TRBJ1-3,.,TGTGCCAGCAGCGTAGGACACACTGGAAACACCATATATTTT,CASSVGHTGNTIYF
.,TRBV19,TRBJ1-1,TRBD1,TGTGCCAGTAGAATTCCACTCAGGGGGGCCACTGAAGCTTTCTTT,CASRIPLRGATEAFF
.,TRBV30,TRBJ2-1,TRBD2,TGTGCCTGGCTCAGTGGGACCGGGACTAGGGGCTACAATGAGCAGTTCTTC,CAWLSGTGTRGYNEQFF
.,TRBV28,TRBJ2-7,.,TGTGCCAGCAGTTTACTAGGATACGAGCAGTACTTC,CASSLLGYEQYF
.,TRBV6-1,TRBJ1-1,TRBD1,TGTGCCAGCAGTGAAGGGACAGGGCCCATGAACACTGAAGCTTTCTTT,CASSEGTGPMNTEAFF
.,TRBV7-6,TRBJ2-5,TRBD1,TGTGCCAGCAGCTCCACAGGGGGCAGGGAGACCCAGTACTTC,CASSSTGGRETQYF
.,TRBV2,TRBJ2-1,TRBD2,TGTGCCAGCAGCTCCTCTGGACTAGCGGGATACAATGAGCAGTTCTTC,CASSSSGLAGYNEQFF
many,TRBV3-1/TRBV3-2,TRBJ2-7,.,TGTGCCAGCAGCCCCAGATCCGGGACTTCCCTTTTTTACGAGCAGTACTTC,CASSPRSGTSLFYEQYF
.,TRBV15,TRBJ2-7,TRBD2,TGTGCCACCAGCAGAGATCACACCCCGGGGGGCGAGCAGTACTTC,CATSRDHTPGGEQYF
once,TRBV2,TRBJ2-1,.,TGTGCCACCCATGGCGGTTCTATACATGAGCAGTTCTTC,CATHGGSIHEQFF
once,TRBV6-2/TRBV6-3,TRBJ2-5,TRBD1,TGTGCCAGCAGTCCCGTGGGGACAGGGCAGGAGACCCAGTACTTC,CASSPVGTGQETQYF
.,TRBV19,TRBJ2-7,TRBD1,TGTGCCAGTAGTACCCACAAGCCCGGGACAGATTCCTACGAGCAGTACTTC,CASSTHKPGTDSYEQYF
.,TRBV10-3,TRBJ1-1,TRBD1,TGTGCCATCAGCTCGACAGGGGATGAAGCTTTCTTT,CAISSTGDEAFF
.,TRBV28,TRBJ2-1,.,TGTGCCAGCAGTTTATCTGGAGCGTATATGATCGCCCTTAATATGGATGAGCAGTTCTTC,CASSLSGAYMIALNMDEQFF
.,TRBV5-5,TRBJ1-2,TRBD1,TGTGCCAGCAGCTTGGAAGCAGGGGGCTTGGGCTACACCTTC,CASSLEAGGLGYTF
.,TRBV7-9,TRBJ2-1,TRBD1,TGTGCCAGCAGGTTCGACAGGGTCCATGAGCAGTTCTTC,CASRFDRVHEQFF
.,TRBV28,TRBJ1-1,.,TGTGCCAGCATTACAGGAGTGAACACTGAAGCTTTCTTT,CASITGVNTEAFF
.,TRBV11-2,TRBJ2-7,.,TGTGCCAGCAGCTTAGCGATCATGCAGGGTTCTTACGAGCAGTACTTC,CASSLAIMQGSYEQYF
.,TRBV12-3/TRBV12-4,TRBJ1-5,.,TGTGCCAGCACCTGGGGGGATCAGCCCCAGCATTTT,CASTWGDQPQHF
.,TRBV5-5,TRBJ2-7,TRBD1,TGTGCCAGCAGCTCCGCCCTGGGACAGGCCTACGAGCAGTACTTC,CASSSALGQAYEQYF
.,TRBV21-1,TRBJ2-5,.,TGTGCCAGCAGCAATCGGCCCCTTACGGGCGGGCCCTATCGGAACCCAGAAGAGACCCAGTACTTC,CASSNRPLTGGPYRNPEETQYF
.,TRBV30,TRBJ1-1,.,TGTGCCTGGGAGAGGGTCGCGAACACTGAAGCTTTCTTT,CAWERVANTEAFF
.,TRBV24-1,TRBJ1-5,.,TGTGCCACCAGTGATCCCCGAACCGACAGCCCCGGTCGGCCCCAGCATTTT,CATSDPRTDSPGRPQHF
.,TRBV3-1/TRBV3-2,TRBJ1-5,.,TGTGCCAGCAGCCAAGCGAGTCCCACCAATCAGCCCCAGCATTTT,CASSQASPTNQPQHF
.,TRBV7-9,TRBJ1-2,.,TGTGCCAGCAGCTTATCCGGCCTTGGGGCTGGCTATGGCTACACCTTC,CASSLSGLGAGYGYTF
.,TRBV5-6,TRBJ1-5,.,TGTGCCAGCAGCCCGGGACAAGGAAATCAGCCCCAGCATTTT,CASSPGQGNQPQHF
few,TRBV2,TRBJ2-1,.,TGTGCCAGCAGCCTACAGACCAGCTCCTACAATGAGCAGTTCTTC,CASSLQTSSYNEQFF
.,TRBV5-1,TRBJ2-1,.,TGCGCCAGCAGCTTTTTCGGTGAGCAGTTCTTC,CASSFFGEQFF
once,TRBV12-5,TRBJ1-5,TRBD1,TGTGCTAGTGGTTTGGTACTGAGGACAGGGGGCGGATCGGGAACTGATCAGCCCCAGCATTTT,CASGLVLRTGGGSGTDQPQHF
.,TRBV29-1,TRBJ2-7,.,TGCAGCGTTGGGTGGGCATCCGGCTACGAGCAGTACTTC,CSVGWASGYEQYF
once,TRBV5-1,TRBJ2-3,TRBD2,TGCGCCAGCAGCTTCGGAGCGGGGCAAGGAGATACGCAGTATTTT,CASSFGAGQGDTQYF
.,TRBV28,TRBJ1-2,TRBD1,TGTGCCAGCAACCTGGGGGGGACAGGGGGCAACTATGGCTACACCTTC,CASNLGGTGGNYGYTF
.,TRBV7-2,TRBJ2-7,.,TGTGCCAGCAGCTTTGGGGGGAGCTACGAGCAGTACTTC,CASSFGGSYEQYF
.,TRBV5-1,TRBJ1-1,TRBD1,TGCGCCAGCAGCCCCGATTTGGACAGGGGGACTGAAGCTTTCTTT,CASSPDLDRGTEAFF
.,TRBV28,TRBJ2-7,TRBD1,TGTGCCAGCAGTTTTGGCGGGACAGGGGGAGCCTACGAGCAGTACTTC,CASSFGGTGGAYEQYF
.,TRBV6-6,TRBJ1-1,.,TGTGCCAGCAGTAACGAGGGTAGGCAAGCTTTCTTT,CASSNEGRQAFF
.,TRBV27,TRBJ1-5,.,TGTGCCAGCAGTAGGACGGCGGGGGGCAATCAGCCCCAGCATTTT,CASSRTAGGNQPQHF
.,TRBV28,TRBJ2-1,.,TGTGCCAGCCTCCGACAGAGCTACAATGAGCAGTTCTTC,CASLRQSYNEQFF
.,TRBV19,TRBJ2-7,.,TGTGCCAGTAGTATCGGAGGGAGAAACGAGCAGTACTTC,CASSIGGRNEQYF
.,TRBV30,TRBJ2-7,TRBD2,TGTGCCTGGATATCGCTAGCGGGACAGTACTTC,CAWISLAGQYF
.,TRBV9,TRBJ1-5,.,TGTGCCAGCAGCGGGGGGGACTCGTATCAGCCCCAGCATTTT,CASSGGDSYQPQHF
.,TRBV10-3,TRBJ2-7,TRBD2,TGTGCCATCAGCGGGGGGGTCTCTTCCTACGAGCAGTACTTC,CAISGGVSSYEQYF
few,TRBV27,TRBJ2-7,TRBD1,TGTGCCAGCAGGTCGACAGGGAACTCCTACGAGCAGTACTTC,CASRSTGNSYEQYF